The rows below give T cell receptor beta chains drawn from one sample of a study of post-analysis software for immune sequencing data. Each CDR3 protein is one row after TCRdb ran MiXCR on the PCR reads. This table has about 200,000 distinct CDR3 sequences, 29% appearing once. Input material: blood. The receptors derive from a girl aged 2 to 17 with multiple sclerosis. CDR3s leave out the opening cysteine and the closing phenylalanine or tryptophan. Fields, in order: V gene, CDR3 protein.

V gene: TRBV12-3/TRBV12-4
CDR3 protein: ASSLDGLGNTIY

V gene: TRBV4-1
CDR3 protein: ASSQGFQGISQPQH

V gene: TRBV5-4
CDR3 protein: ASSLPNRQANYGYT

V gene: TRBV5-1
CDR3 protein: ASSLGTANLRGGYT

V gene: TRBV5-1
CDR3 protein: ASSEGGQENEQF

V gene: TRBV21-1
CDR3 protein: ASLRANPNYGYT

V gene: TRBV6-2/TRBV6-3
CDR3 protein: ASSYFLAGPETQY

V gene: TRBV11-2
CDR3 protein: ASSLAVGGTGELF

V gene: TRBV7-2
CDR3 protein: ASSRVGGTIPYEQY

V gene: TRBV5-1
CDR3 protein: ASAPTGSGANVLT

V gene: TRBV11-2
CDR3 protein: ASSPNPGPGANVLT

V gene: TRBV4-3
CDR3 protein: ASSQFSGAEEQY

V gene: TRBV2
CDR3 protein: ASRKGADYGYT

V gene: TRBV28
CDR3 protein: ASSPGGTGTDTQY

V gene: TRBV7-3
CDR3 protein: ASSLFGQGNTEAF

V gene: TRBV28
CDR3 protein: ASSLGEPQY

V gene: TRBV12-3/TRBV12-4
CDR3 protein: ASSSGHRYEQY

V gene: TRBV7-8
CDR3 protein: ASSPGLRGEGDT

V gene: TRBV6-6
CDR3 protein: ASRIPGGAQGQH

V gene: TRBV28
CDR3 protein: ASSLYAGRSGEQY

V gene: TRBV6-2/TRBV6-3
CDR3 protein: ASSNPRQGARDYGYT

V gene: TRBV6-1
CDR3 protein: ASSVFGLYNEQF

V gene: TRBV5-5
CDR3 protein: ASSELLGRVRYNEQF

V gene: TRBV28
CDR3 protein: ASSRLSWGGVPYEQY

V gene: TRBV7-9
CDR3 protein: ASSFGPGGYNYEQY

V gene: TRBV20-1
CDR3 protein: SAREDTGYNTEAF

V gene: TRBV5-1
CDR3 protein: ASSIGRAGTDTQY

V gene: TRBV7-6
CDR3 protein: ASSSEGQGANYGYT

V gene: TRBV12-3/TRBV12-4
CDR3 protein: ASREAGILYNEQF

V gene: TRBV4-1
CDR3 protein: ASSQDRWEGPTQPQH

V gene: TRBV9
CDR3 protein: ASSGKAPGGEQF

V gene: TRBV6-2/TRBV6-3
CDR3 protein: ASSGDNEQF

V gene: TRBV20-1
CDR3 protein: SARQGSGNAYNEQF

V gene: TRBV27
CDR3 protein: ASRIDRSYEQY

V gene: TRBV5-4
CDR3 protein: ASSVLGQAGSGANVPT

V gene: TRBV5-1
CDR3 protein: ASSGQGHGELF

V gene: TRBV25-1
CDR3 protein: ASSLPYAGGTDTQY

V gene: TRBV29-1
CDR3 protein: SPPKAMRNEQF

V gene: TRBV15
CDR3 protein: ATRDQRAMNTEAF

V gene: TRBV5-1
CDR3 protein: ASSLAAGTSYEQY

V gene: TRBV6-4
CDR3 protein: ASSEGTGHTDTQY

V gene: TRBV27
CDR3 protein: ARPTKHTRTEAF

V gene: TRBV11-2
CDR3 protein: ASSPRDRYT

V gene: TRBV29-1
CDR3 protein: SVRGQHEKLF

V gene: TRBV2
CDR3 protein: ASSEAVAGAYEQF